The 9 T cell receptor beta chains reported below all come from one sample, sequenced in a study of radiation and T cells in renal cell carcinoma. Profiled with immunoSEQ multiplex PCR; TCRdb holds only in-frame clones, not every one. The table lists 100,000 to 150,000 clones, 88% of them singletons. Time point specified: blood 2 weeks post-SBRT. Treatment indicated: 15 Gy SBRT to primary tumor, nephrectomy 4 weeks later. Sequencing was performed on blood, taken from a patient whose treatment included radiotherapy and nephrectomy. These receptors were taken from a woman in her 70s with renal cell carcinoma.

As concerns this clone: Other DNA sequences of this sample code for an identical CDR3. The V call is TRBV7-2, the J call TRBJ2-3; no clear D. Looked up from germline, CDR1 is SGHTA and CDR2 is FQGNSA. The CDR3 is made up of 12 amino acids. Between the trimmed V and J ends, which lost 2 bases and 5 bases, there was a span of 5 bases. CDR3 nucleotide sequence: TGTGCCAGCAGCTTATCTGGAGATACGCAGTATTTT. Translation gives CASSLSGDTQYF. The full variable domain, rest sourced from reference TRBV7-2 and TRBJ2-3, is GAGVSQSPSNKVTEKGKDVELRCDPISGHTALYWYRQSLGQGLEFLIYFQGNSAPDKSGLPSDRFSAERTGGSVSTLTIQRTQQEDSAVYLCASSLSGDTQYFGPGTRLTVL.

This clone has just a few counts. This chain uses TRBV28 with TRBJ1-5, with D perhaps matching TRBD1 (6 bases). V lost 7 bases to trimming and J lost 4 bases, with 8 bases between them. CDR3 length: 12 residues. Germline assignment: CDR1 MDHEN and CDR2 SYDVKM. The CDR3 is CASNQGNQPQHF. The CDR3, as DNA: TGTGCCAGCAACCAGGGGAATCAGCCCCAGCATTTT.

This chain joins TRBV30 and TRBJ1-6; weak D call: TRBD1 (6 bases). The length of the CDR3 is 15 residues. CDR1 is GTSNPN and CDR2 is SVGIG in the germline V gene (reference sequence). V was trimmed by 0 bases and J by 5 bases, leaving 11 bases between them. This CDR3 reads CAWSVRTVNNSPLHF. CDR3 nucleotides: TGTGCCTGGAGTGTTCGGACAGTAAATAATTCACCCCTCCACTTT.

The J gene is TRBJ2-3, the V gene TRBV7-6; possibly TRBD1 or TRBD2 for D (6 bases each). V lost 5 bases and J lost 1, with 13 bases in between. The CDR3 contains 15 residues. Germline V gene data show CDR1 as SGHVS and CDR2 as FNYEAQ. In DNA form, the CDR3 reads TGTGCCAGCAGCCTGGGGGGCGGGCGCACAGATACGCAGTATTTT. Its translation: CASSLGGGRTDTQYF.

V usage is TRBV7-9 and J usage is TRBJ2-1; no clear D. With 2 bases removed from V and 8 bases from J, the gap between germline ends came to 16 bases. The CDR3 extends over 15 amino acids. Germline V CDR1 and CDR2: SEHNR, FQNEAQ (reference sequence). The CDR3 nucleotides read TGTGCCAGCAGCTTACGTAACCAGTTTTCGGATGAGCAGTTCTTC. Translation gives CASSLRNQFSDEQFF.

The genes are TRBV6-6 and TRBJ1-2; perhaps TRBD1 as D (5 bases). Trimming removed 6 bases from V and 2 bases from J, with 16 bases in between. Germline V gene sequence: CDR1 MNHNY, CDR2 SVGAGI (reference sequence). This CDR3 comprises 15 residues. CDR3 nucleotides: TGTGCCAGCAGACGAAATTCTGAGGGGAACTATGGCTACACCTTC. It specifies CASRRNSEGNYGYTF.

The chain recombines TRBV19 with TRBJ2-4, with a weak D call TRBD1 (5 bases). V dropped 2 bases and J dropped 0 bases, with 5 bases sitting between them. This CDR3 spans 14 amino acids. The germline gives CDR1 LNHDA, CDR2 SQIVND (reference sequence). The CDR3: CASSITGAKNIQYF. The DNA for the CDR3 is TGTGCCAGTAGTATAACAGGAGCCAAAAACATTCAGTACTTC.

The chain joins TRBV16 to TRBJ1-5; D unclear. Germline lookup yields CDR1 KGHSY and CDR2 FQNENV. The CDR3 contains 16 residues. With 0 bases removed from V and 1 base from J, the gap between germline ends came to 10 bases. CDR3 sequence reads: CASSQSQAFSNQPQHF. DNA of the CDR3: TGTGCCAGCAGCCAATCCCAGGCGTTCAGCAATCAGCCCCAGCATTTT.

The gene calls are TRBV5-6 and TRBJ2-2; 8 bases fit TRBD1. V dropped 4 bases and J dropped 1; count of bases not matched to a gene: 3. CDR3 size: 15 residues. Germline CDR1 and CDR2: SGHDT and YYEEEE. CDR3 loop: CASSPGGRNTGELFF. CDR3 sequence (DNA): TGTGCCAGCAGCCCAGGGGGCAGGAACACCGGGGAGCTGTTTTTT.